This T cell receptor (beta chain) was retrieved from a study of metastatic and nonmetastatic thyroid tumors. Before thyroid surgery, none of the patients had received any treatment. J was trimmed by 2 bases and V by 4 bases; bases with no gene match: 5. Looked up from germline, CDR1 is DFQATT and CDR2 is SNEGSKA (reference sequence). The CDR3 covers 15 residues. TCRdb redid the clone calls on the PCR reads using MiXCR. Of around 25,000 clones in the sample, roughly 13% were seen once. The table lists this clone with many counts. The sample consisted of blood. The TCR was taken from a female donor with papillary thyroid cancer or a benign thyroid nodule (not recorded which). Some clones in this sample may be carry-over from other donors' samples. This chain links TRBV20-1 with TRBJ2-1, with 10 bases that match TRBD1. CDR3 residues: CSATLGQGPYNEQFF. CDR3 nucleotide sequence: TGCAGTGCTACCCTGGGACAGGGGCCCTACAATGAGCAGTTCTTC.